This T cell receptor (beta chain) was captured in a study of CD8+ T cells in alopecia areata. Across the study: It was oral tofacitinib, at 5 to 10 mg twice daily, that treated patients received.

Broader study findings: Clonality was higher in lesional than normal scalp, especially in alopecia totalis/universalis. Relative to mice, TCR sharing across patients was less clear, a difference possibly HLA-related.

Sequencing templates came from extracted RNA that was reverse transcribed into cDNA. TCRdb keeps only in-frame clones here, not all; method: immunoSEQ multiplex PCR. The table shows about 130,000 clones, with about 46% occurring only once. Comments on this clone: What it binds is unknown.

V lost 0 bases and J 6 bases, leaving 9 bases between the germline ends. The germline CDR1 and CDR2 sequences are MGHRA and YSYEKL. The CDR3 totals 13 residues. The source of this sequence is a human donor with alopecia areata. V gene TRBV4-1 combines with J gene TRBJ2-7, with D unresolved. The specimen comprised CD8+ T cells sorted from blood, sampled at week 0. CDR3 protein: CASSQELRAEQYF. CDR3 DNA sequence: TGCGCCAGCAGCCAAGAATTGCGAGCCGAGCAGTACTTC.